This TCR beta chain was recorded in a study of blood T cell repertoires in COVID-19. Background on the study: The United States, Italy and Spain provided the acute and convalescent COVID-19 samples.

Source study methods: Amplified reference gene primers provided the basis for estimating nucleated cell counts. Repertoires were generated with immunoSEQ multiplex PCR, while TCRdb's copy carries only in-frame clones and drops some. Clonal size and the V and J genes are those of that table, whereas D and trimming came from the DNA. Of roughly 200,000 clones in the sample, 70% to 90% were seen once. This clone turned up a few times. The trim removed 5 bases at V and 0 bases at J, leaving 3 bases unmatched. Germline V gene lookup returns CDR1 SGHDT and CDR2 YYEEEE. This CDR3 is 15 amino acids long. V gene TRBV5-6 combines with J gene TRBJ2-5; the match to TRBD2 covers 11 bases. The receptor was derived from a man in his sixties with acute or convalescent COVID-19. Sequencing was done on a sample of peripheral blood. The CDR3 reads CASSLAGGYQETQYF. As DNA, the CDR3 is TGTGCCAGCAGTTTAGCGGGAGGGTACCAAGAGACCCAGTACTTC.